The entry that follows covers one T cell receptor (beta chain) sequence. The CDR3 consists of 14 residues. Germline V CDR1 and CDR2: SEHNR, FQNEAQ (reference sequence). V was pared by 4 bases and J by 6 bases, with 15 bases between. The data were taken from a study of control samples from healthy donors and cancer patients. Here immunoSEQ multiplex PCR was the method, and the copy in TCRdb shows in-frame clones only, minus some. This table has some 130,000 clones, 88% appearing once. The chain uses TRBV7-9 and TRBJ1-2; D might be TRBD1 (6 bases). The TCR was taken from a man aged 35-49 years in good health. Sequencing input: blood. Here the CDR3 reads CASSSQGGVDGYTF. CDR3 DNA sequence: TGTGCCAGCAGCTCACAGGGTGGGGTTGATGGCTACACCTTC.